This T cell receptor beta chain was documented in a study of T cells after posttransplantation cyclophosphamide. Using immunoSEQ multiplex PCR, the repertoire was profiled, and TCRdb retains in-frame clones only, with some absent. The profile covers tens of thousands of clones, with under 99% appearing a single time and roughly 0.15% taken by the ten largest. A note on this clone: No antigen is known for it.

Study findings and constraints: Recipient CMV seropositivity and CMV reactivation strongly tracked TRB clonality.

The naive gate required viable CD3+CD4+ or CD3+CD8+ cells with CCR7+CD45RA+CD45RO-CD95-CD27+CD28+ phenotype. The CDR3 sequence is 15 residues long. Germline V gene data show CDR1 as MDHEN and CDR2 as SYDVKM. The ends were cut back, 3 bases at V and 2 bases at J, with 11 bases in the middle. This TCR derives from a middle-aged man in good health, CMV-negative, and a related stem cell transplant donor. The sequencing sample was made of naive CD4+ T cells sorted from PBMCs. V gene TRBV28 combines with J gene TRBJ2-4, with D possibly TRBD2 on 6 matching bases. The CDR3 sequence: CASSFLGGPKNIQYF. CDR3 coding DNA: TGTGCCAGCAGTTTTTTGGGGGGACCCAAAAACATTCAGTACTTC.